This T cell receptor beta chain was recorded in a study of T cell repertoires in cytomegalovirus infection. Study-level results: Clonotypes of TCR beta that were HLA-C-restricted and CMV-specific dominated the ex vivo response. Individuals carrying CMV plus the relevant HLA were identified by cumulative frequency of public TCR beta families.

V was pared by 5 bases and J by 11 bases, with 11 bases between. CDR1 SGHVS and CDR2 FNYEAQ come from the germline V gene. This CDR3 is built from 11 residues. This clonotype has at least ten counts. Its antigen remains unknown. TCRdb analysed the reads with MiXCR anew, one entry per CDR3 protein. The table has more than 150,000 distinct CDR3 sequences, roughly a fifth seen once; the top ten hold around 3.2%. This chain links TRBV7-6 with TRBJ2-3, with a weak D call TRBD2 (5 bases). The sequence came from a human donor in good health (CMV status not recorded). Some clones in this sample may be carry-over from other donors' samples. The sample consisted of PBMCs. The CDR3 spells CASSPLAGQYF. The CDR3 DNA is TGTGCCAGCAGCCCCCTCGCGGGGCAGTATTTT.